This T cell receptor (beta chain) was obtained from a study of CD8 T cells in Susac syndrome. Reverse transcription used about 0.5 to 1 ug RNA and random hexamers. Via MiXCR, TCRdb re-called the immunoSEQ multiplex PCR reads, giving one row per CDR3 protein. The table has roughly 200,000 distinct CDR3 sequences, about 95% seen once; the top ten hold over 0.08%. This CDR3 comprises 13 residues. The junction had 6 bases not matched to a gene; V was cut back by 8 bases and J by 9 bases. Germline CDR1 reads DFQATT; CDR2 reads SNEGSKA (reference sequence). V usage is TRBV20-1 and J usage is TRBJ2-1; 14 nucleotides line up with TRBD2. The sequence came from a human donor in good health. The sequenced material came from CD4+ T cells from PBMCs. The CDR3 DNA follows: TGCAGTCCGGGGACTAGCGGGAGTAGTGAGCAGTTCTTC. Translation gives CSPGTSGSSEQFF.